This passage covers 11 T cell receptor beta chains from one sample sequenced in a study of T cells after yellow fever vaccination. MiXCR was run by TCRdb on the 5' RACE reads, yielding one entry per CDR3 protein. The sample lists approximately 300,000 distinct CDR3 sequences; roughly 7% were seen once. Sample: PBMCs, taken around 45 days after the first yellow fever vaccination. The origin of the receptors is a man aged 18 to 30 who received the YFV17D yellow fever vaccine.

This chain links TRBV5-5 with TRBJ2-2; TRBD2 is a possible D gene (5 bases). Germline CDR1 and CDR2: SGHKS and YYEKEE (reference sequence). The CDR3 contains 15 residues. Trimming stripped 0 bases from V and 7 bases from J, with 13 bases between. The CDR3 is CASSLGSVRGGELFF. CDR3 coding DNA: TGTGCCAGCAGCTTGGGCTCGGTTCGGGGCGGGGAGCTGTTTTTT.

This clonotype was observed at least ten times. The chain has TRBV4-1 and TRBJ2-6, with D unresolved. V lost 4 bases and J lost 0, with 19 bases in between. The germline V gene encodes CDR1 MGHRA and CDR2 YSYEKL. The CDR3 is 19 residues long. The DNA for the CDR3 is TGCGCCAGCAGCCGAGACCCCGACACTACCTACTCTGGGGCCAACGTCCTGACTTTC. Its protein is CASSRDPDTTYSGANVLTF.

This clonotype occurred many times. The DNA of the CDR3 is TGTGCCAGCAGTGAACTAGCGGGGGGGCCAGATACGCAGTATTTT. Translating it yields CASSELAGGPDTQYF. The genes are TRBV6-1 and TRBJ2-3, with 12 positions matching TRBD2. The junction had 1 base not matched to a gene; V was cut back by 2 bases and J by 4 bases. CDR1 and CDR2 from the germline V gene are MNHNS and SASEGT. CDR3 size: 15 residues.

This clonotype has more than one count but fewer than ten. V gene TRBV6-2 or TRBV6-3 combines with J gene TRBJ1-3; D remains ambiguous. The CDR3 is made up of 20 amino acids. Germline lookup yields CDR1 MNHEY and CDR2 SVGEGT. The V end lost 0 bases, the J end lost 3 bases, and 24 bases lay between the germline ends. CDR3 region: CASSYSIVEAGAEHGNTIYF. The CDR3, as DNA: TGTGCCAGCAGTTACTCGATAGTTGAGGCAGGCGCGGAACATGGAAACACCATATATTTT.

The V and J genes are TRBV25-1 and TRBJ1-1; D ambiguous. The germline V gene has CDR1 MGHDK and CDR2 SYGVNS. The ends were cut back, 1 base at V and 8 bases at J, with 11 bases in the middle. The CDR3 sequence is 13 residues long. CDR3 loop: CASSELGGGEAFF. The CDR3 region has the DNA TGTGCCAGCAGTGAATTAGGAGGTGGCGAAGCTTTCTTT. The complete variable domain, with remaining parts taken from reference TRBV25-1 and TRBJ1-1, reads EADIYQTPRYLVIGTGKKITLECSQTMGHDKMYWYQQDPGMELHLIHYSYGVNSTEKGDLSSESTVSRIRTEHFPLTLESARPSHTSQYLCASSELGGGEAFFGQGTRLTVV.

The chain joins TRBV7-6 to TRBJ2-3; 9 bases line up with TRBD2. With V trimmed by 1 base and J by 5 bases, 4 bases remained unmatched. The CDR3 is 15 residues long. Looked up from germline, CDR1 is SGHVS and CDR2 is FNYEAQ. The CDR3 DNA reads TGTGCCAGCAGCTTAGAGGGACTAGCTTTAGATACGCAGTATTTT. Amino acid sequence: CASSLEGLALDTQYF.

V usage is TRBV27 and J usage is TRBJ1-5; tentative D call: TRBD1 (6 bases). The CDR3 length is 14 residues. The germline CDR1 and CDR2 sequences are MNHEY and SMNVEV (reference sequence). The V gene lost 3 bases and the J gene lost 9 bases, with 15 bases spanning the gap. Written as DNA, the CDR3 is TGTGCCAGCAGTTTCGGGGGCCCCCTTCGGCCCCAGCATTTT. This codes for CASSFGGPLRPQHF.

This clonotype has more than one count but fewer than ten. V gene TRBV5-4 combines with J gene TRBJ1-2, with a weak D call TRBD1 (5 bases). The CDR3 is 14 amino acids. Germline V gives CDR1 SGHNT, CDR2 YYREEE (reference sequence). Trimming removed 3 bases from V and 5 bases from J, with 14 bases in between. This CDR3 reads CASSSEGLGYGYTF. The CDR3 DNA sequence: TGTGCCAGCAGCTCCGAGGGGTTAGGGTATGGCTACACCTTC.

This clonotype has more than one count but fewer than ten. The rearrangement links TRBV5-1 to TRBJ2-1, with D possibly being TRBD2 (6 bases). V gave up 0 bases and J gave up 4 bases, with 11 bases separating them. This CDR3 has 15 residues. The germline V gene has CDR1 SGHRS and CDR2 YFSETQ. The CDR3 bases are TGCGCCAGCAGCTTGGAGGGACTGGTATACAATGAGCAGTTCTTC. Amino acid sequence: CASSLEGLVYNEQFF.

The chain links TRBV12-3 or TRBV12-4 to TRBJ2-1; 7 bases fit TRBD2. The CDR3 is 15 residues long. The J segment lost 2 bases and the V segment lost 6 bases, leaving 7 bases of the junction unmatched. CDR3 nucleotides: TGTGCCAGCAGGATAATGGGGGGGGCCTACAATGAGCAGTTCTTC. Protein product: CASRIMGGAYNEQFF.

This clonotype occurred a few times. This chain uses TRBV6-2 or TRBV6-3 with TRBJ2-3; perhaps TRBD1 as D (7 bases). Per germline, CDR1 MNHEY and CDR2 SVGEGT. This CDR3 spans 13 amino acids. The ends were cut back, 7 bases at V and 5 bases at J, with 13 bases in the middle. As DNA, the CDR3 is TGTGCCAGCACTCGGCAGGGGGGAGATACGCAGTATTTT. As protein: CASTRQGGDTQYF.